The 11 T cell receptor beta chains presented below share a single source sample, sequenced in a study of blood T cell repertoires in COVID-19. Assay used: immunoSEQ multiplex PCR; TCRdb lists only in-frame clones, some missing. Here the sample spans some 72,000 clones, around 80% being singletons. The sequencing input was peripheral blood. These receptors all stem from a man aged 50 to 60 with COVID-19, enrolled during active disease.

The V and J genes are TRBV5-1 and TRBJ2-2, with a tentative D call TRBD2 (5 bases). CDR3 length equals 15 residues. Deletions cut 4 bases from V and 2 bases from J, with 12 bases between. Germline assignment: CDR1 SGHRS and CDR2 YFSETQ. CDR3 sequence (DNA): TGCGCCAGCAGCGAACCCGGACTTAACACCGGGGAGCTGTTTTTT. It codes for CASSEPGLNTGELFF.

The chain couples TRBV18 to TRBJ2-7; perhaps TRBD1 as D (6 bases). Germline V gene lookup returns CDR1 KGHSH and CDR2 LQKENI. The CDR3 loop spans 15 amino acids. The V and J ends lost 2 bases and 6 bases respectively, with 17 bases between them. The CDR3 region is CASSPLTGNYAEQYF. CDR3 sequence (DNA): TGTGCCAGCTCACCATTAACAGGGAATTATGCCGAGCAGTACTTC.

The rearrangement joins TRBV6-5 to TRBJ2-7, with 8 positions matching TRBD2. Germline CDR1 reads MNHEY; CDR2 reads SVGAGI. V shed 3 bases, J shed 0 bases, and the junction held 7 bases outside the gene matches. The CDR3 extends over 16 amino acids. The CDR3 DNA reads TGTGCCAGCAGTTATGTAGAAGCGGGAGACTCCTACGAGCAGTACTTC. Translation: CASSYVEAGDSYEQYF.

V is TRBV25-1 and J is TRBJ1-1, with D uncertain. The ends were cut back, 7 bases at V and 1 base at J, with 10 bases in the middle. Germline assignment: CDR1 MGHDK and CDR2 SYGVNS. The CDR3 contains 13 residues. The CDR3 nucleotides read TGTGCCAGCAAGGAGTGGAGGAACACTGAAGCTTTCTTT. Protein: CASKEWRNTEAFF.

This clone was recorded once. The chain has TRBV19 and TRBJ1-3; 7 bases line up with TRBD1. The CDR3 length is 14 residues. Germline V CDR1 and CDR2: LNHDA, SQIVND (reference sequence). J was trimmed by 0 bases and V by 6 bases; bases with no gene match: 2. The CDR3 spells CASSGTDSGNTIYF. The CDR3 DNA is TGTGCCAGTAGCGGGACAGACTCTGGAAACACCATATATTTT.

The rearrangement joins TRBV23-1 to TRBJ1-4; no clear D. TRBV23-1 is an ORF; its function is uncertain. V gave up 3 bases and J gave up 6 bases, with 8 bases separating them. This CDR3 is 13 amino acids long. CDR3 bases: TGCGCCAGCAGTCACCAGGCTCATGAAAAACTGTTTTTT. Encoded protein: CASSHQAHEKLFF.

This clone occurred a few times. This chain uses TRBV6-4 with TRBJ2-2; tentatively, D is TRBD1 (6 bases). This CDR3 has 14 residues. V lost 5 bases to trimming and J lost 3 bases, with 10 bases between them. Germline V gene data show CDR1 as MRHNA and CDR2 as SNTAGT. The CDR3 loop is CASSPDRHTGELFF. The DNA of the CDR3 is TGTGCCAGCAGTCCGGACAGACACACCGGGGAGCTGTTTTTT.

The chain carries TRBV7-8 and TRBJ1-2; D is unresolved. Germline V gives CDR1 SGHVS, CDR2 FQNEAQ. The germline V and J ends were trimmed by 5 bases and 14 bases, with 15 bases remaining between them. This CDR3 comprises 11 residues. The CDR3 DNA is TGTGCCAGCAGCCGAGGGTCCGCCGAGACCTTC. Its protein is CASSRGSAETF.

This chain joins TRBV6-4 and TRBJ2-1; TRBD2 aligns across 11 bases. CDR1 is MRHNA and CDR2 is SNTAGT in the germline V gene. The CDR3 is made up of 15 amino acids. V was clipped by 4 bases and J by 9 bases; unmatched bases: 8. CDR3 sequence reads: CASSAQLAGAGEQFF. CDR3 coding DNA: TGTGCCAGCAGTGCCCAACTAGCGGGAGCGGGTGAGCAGTTCTTC.

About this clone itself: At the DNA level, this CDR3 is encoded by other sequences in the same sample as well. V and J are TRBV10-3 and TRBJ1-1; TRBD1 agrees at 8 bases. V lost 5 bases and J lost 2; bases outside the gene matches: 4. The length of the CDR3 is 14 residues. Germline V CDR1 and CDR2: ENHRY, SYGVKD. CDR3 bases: TGTGCCATCAGTACCGGACAGGGTAACACTGAAGCTTTCTTT. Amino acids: CAISTGQGNTEAFF.

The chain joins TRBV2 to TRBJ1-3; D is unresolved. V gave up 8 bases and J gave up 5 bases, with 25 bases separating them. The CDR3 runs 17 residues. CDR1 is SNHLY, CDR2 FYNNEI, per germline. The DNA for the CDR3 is TGTGCCAGCGACCCGGGCGGGGAGGCAACCCGGAGAAACACCATATATTTT. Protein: CASDPGGEATRRNTIYF.